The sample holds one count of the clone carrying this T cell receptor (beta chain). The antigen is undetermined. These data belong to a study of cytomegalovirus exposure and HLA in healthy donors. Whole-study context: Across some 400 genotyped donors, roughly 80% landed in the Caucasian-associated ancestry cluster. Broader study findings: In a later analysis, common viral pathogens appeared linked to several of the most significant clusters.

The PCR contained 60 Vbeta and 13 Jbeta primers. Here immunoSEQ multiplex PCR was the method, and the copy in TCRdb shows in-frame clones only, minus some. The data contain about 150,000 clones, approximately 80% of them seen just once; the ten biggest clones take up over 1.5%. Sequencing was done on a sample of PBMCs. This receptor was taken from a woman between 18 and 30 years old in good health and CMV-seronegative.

The CDR3 nucleotides are TGTGCCAGCAGTCGAAAGACCACAGGGGGTGGATCCTACAATGAGCAGTTCTTC. It codes for CASSRKTTGGGSYNEQFF. The V gene is TRBV7-2, the J gene TRBJ2-1, with 8 bases lining up with TRBD1. The CDR3 runs to 18 residues. Looked up from germline, CDR1 is SGHTA and CDR2 is FQGNSA. The junction had 14 bases not matched to a gene; V was cut back by 6 bases and J by 1 base.